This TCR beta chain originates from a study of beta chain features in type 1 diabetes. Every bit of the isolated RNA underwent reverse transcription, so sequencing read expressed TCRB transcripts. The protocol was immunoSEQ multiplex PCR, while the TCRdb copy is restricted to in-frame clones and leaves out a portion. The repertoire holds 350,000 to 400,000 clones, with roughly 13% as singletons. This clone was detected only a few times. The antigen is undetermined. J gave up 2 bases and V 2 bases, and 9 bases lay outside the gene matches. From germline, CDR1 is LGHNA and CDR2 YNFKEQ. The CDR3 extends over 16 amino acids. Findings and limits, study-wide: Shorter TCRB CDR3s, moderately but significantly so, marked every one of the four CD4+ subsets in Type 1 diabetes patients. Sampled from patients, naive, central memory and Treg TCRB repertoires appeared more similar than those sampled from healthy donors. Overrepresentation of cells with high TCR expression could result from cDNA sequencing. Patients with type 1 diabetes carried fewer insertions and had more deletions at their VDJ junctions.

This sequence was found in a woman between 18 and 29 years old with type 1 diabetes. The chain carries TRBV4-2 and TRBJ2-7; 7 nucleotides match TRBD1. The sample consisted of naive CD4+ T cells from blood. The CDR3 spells CASSQPRQGVPYEQYF. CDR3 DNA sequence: TGTGCCAGCAGCCAACCCAGACAGGGAGTCCCCTACGAGCAGTACTTC.